This TCR beta chain was recorded in a study of T-cell memory formation after mild COVID-19 (dated by TCRdb to about 2021). Notes on the research overall: TCR sequence clusters from the two donors were found to be largely donor specific. Longitudinal TCRalpha and TCRbeta repertoire sequencing tracked T-cell clones expanding and contracting after mild COVID-19 in a couple of donors. Two young, previously healthy adult volunteers made up the cohort, one male and one female. What the study reported, not specific to this receptor: Clones contracting from day 15 to 85 had balanced CD4/CD8 phenotypes, while a second wave expanding from day 15 to 37 was biased towards CD4+. Some responding clones were detected in pre-infection memory, suggesting pre-existing cross-reactive memory T cells joined the SARS-CoV-2 response. The study included only a couple of mild cases, and larger cohorts that include severe cases with pre-infection samples were judged to be necessary. SARS-CoV-2 specificity was not confirmed for the second-wave clones peaking on day 37. Contracting CD4+ clones appeared mostly in the CM and EM memory subsets, whereas CD8+ clones were enriched in EMRA.

Ficoll-Paque density gradient centrifugation was used to isolate PBMCs. The sample was run on an Illumina NovaSeq 6000. TCRalpha and TCRbeta cDNA libraries were built by 5'RACE with constant-segment primers, adding sample barcodes and unique molecular identifiers. RNA was extracted from every sample with Trizol reagent. Amplification of the libraries took two PCR steps, and the second step added a second sample barcode plus Illumina TruSeq adapters. The libraries were sequenced on an Illumina NovaSeq using 2 x 150 bp paired-end reads. The source study handled its data this way. The reads were demultiplexed and collapsed into UMI-guided consensus sequences using migec v1.2.7. Using mixcr v2.1.11, the UMI consensuses were aligned to TRA and TRB V and J templates and assembled into clonotypes. Expanded or contracted clonotypes were those called significant by both edgeR and NoisET, with noise models trained on biological replicates. For edgeR calls, the thresholds were a false discovery rate-adjusted p below 0.01 and a log2 fold-change of 1. PCA with hierarchical clustering of max-normalized trajectories of the 1000 most abundant clonotypes was used as exploratory dynamics analysis. Separately sequenced CD4+ and CD8+ repertoires were used to assign a CD4 or CD8 phenotype to each responding clone. The public sequencing data were trimmed at Q25 with fastp and processed into clonotypes with MiXCR by TCRdb, which kept only in-frame beta chains. Rows are combined by CDR3 protein, so each entry shows the most common genes and DNA. TCRdb assigned the V and J calls; the authors' analysis was not used. This sample has a few hundred thousand distinct CDR3 sequences in its table, and about 17% of those were observed once. The ten top clones hold 20% to 25% of the sample.

The germline V gene gives CDR1 as MNHEY and CDR2 as SVGAGI. The CDR3 has 13 amino acids, counting the end cysteine and phenylalanine. Only the CDR3 portion is preserved as DNA: 39 bases, with reading frame beginning at the first base. The germline V and J ends show losses of 2 bases and 5 bases respectively, and no gene match explains 2 bases of the junction. This clonotype was detected many times. Its recognized antigen is unknown. No much larger clone is present one base from it, and per-base qualities are unavailable. This sequence was found in a man aged 18 to 30 who had mild COVID-19 (a few samples of this study predate the infection). The sample titles of this study are shuffled in the database, so cell type and time point are left out; the donor was told from shared clones. The rearrangement combines TRBV6-5 with TRBJ2-5, with TRBD1 matching 7 junction bases. Sequencing input: PBMCs or a T cell subset sorted from them (not recorded which). The CDR3 sequence is CASSYRGQETQYF. The nucleotides are TGTGCCAGCAGTTACAGGGGGCAGGAGACCCAGTACTTC.